A selection of T cell receptor beta chains follows, all from one sample in a study of blood T cell repertoires in COVID-19. Here immunoSEQ multiplex PCR was the method, and the copy in TCRdb shows in-frame clones only, minus some. Of more than 100,000 clones in the sample, roughly 88% were seen once. Sequencing was performed on peripheral blood. These receptors originate from a man between 40 and 49 years old with acute or convalescent COVID-19. Both conserved end residues are trimmed from each CDR3. A D gene is named only where the DNA matches it firmly.

cdr3_aa: ASSLPSTDTQY; d_call: NA; v_call: TRBV7-9; j_call: TRBJ2-3
cdr3_aa: ASSLRTRRGPTEAF; d_call: NA; v_call: TRBV5-1; j_call: TRBJ1-1
cdr3_aa: ASSPTGGRASRPQH; d_call: NA; v_call: TRBV7-8; j_call: TRBJ1-5
cdr3_aa: ASSPGGQAHYGYT; d_call: TRBD1; v_call: TRBV9; j_call: TRBJ1-2
cdr3_aa: ASSMVTGGWNTEAF; d_call: TRBD1; v_call: TRBV19; j_call: TRBJ1-1
cdr3_aa: ASRLGGNNEKLF; d_call: NA; v_call: TRBV6-5; j_call: TRBJ1-4
cdr3_aa: ASSYIPDRAETQY; d_call: TRBD1; v_call: TRBV6-5; j_call: TRBJ2-5
cdr3_aa: ASSQDRARAKTYGYT; d_call: NA; v_call: TRBV4-3; j_call: TRBJ1-2
cdr3_aa: ASSVTGDSSYNSPLH; d_call: TRBD1; v_call: TRBV5-5; j_call: TRBJ1-6
cdr3_aa: ATSRDRGPYEQY; d_call: TRBD1; v_call: TRBV15; j_call: TRBJ2-7
cdr3_aa: ACQAGTGTNSPLH; d_call: TRBD1; v_call: TRBV30; j_call: TRBJ1-6
cdr3_aa: ASSMGGVSNQPQH; d_call: NA; v_call: TRBV19; j_call: TRBJ1-5
cdr3_aa: ASSSSTGKDEKLF; d_call: TRBD1; v_call: TRBV19; j_call: TRBJ1-4
cdr3_aa: ASSQEADTGELF; d_call: NA; v_call: TRBV3-1/TRBV3-2; j_call: TRBJ2-2
cdr3_aa: ASSYVQGEAF; d_call: NA; v_call: TRBV6-5; j_call: TRBJ1-1
cdr3_aa: AISDPFSAGVWGYEQY; d_call: TRBD2; v_call: TRBV10-3; j_call: TRBJ2-7
cdr3_aa: ASSWGLRETQY; d_call: TRBD2; v_call: TRBV12-3/TRBV12-4; j_call: TRBJ2-5
cdr3_aa: ASSSLFRGRGGELF; d_call: NA; v_call: TRBV27; j_call: TRBJ2-2
cdr3_aa: ASSSWNRGRGETQY; d_call: TRBD1; v_call: TRBV6-2/TRBV6-3; j_call: TRBJ2-5
cdr3_aa: ASSSGTSGRTSYNEQF; d_call: TRBD2; v_call: TRBV7-9; j_call: TRBJ2-1
cdr3_aa: AWRNPGRAVGELF; d_call: TRBD2; v_call: TRBV30; j_call: TRBJ2-2
cdr3_aa: ASSEGGQSSPLH; d_call: TRBD1; v_call: TRBV2; j_call: TRBJ1-6
cdr3_aa: ASSLGPGGSGRARDTQY; d_call: TRBD2; v_call: TRBV7-8; j_call: TRBJ2-3
cdr3_aa: ASIAEGETQY; d_call: NA; v_call: TRBV5-1; j_call: TRBJ2-5
cdr3_aa: ASSGFGTGGKGTEAF; d_call: TRBD1; v_call: TRBV6-1; j_call: TRBJ1-1
cdr3_aa: ASSLGPVMNTEAF; d_call: NA; v_call: TRBV7-6; j_call: TRBJ1-1
cdr3_aa: ASSNIGGQGGYGYT; d_call: NA; v_call: TRBV7-2; j_call: TRBJ1-2
cdr3_aa: ASGGAYGYT; d_call: NA; v_call: TRBV12-3/TRBV12-4; j_call: TRBJ1-2
cdr3_aa: ASRPPGQGLEQY; d_call: TRBD1; v_call: TRBV25-1; j_call: TRBJ2-7
cdr3_aa: ASTPEARGGYT; d_call: NA; v_call: TRBV6-5; j_call: TRBJ1-2
cdr3_aa: ASGSGLAGAYEQF; d_call: TRBD2; v_call: TRBV12-5; j_call: TRBJ2-1
cdr3_aa: ASSLDSGGELF; d_call: NA; v_call: TRBV7-6; j_call: TRBJ2-2
cdr3_aa: AWSVLRLESEQY; d_call: NA; v_call: TRBV30; j_call: TRBJ2-7
cdr3_aa: ATSVAGTPDSYNEQF; d_call: NA; v_call: TRBV24-1; j_call: TRBJ2-1
cdr3_aa: ASSLVSLRQGGEKLF; d_call: TRBD1; v_call: TRBV7-2; j_call: TRBJ1-4
cdr3_aa: ASSYWRDPGELF; d_call: NA; v_call: TRBV6-2/TRBV6-3; j_call: TRBJ2-2
cdr3_aa: ASSTGTGFNEQF; d_call: TRBD1; v_call: TRBV6-5; j_call: TRBJ2-1
cdr3_aa: ASSGGTASYT; d_call: TRBD1; v_call: TRBV5-5; j_call: TRBJ1-2
cdr3_aa: ASSHPRGLTRKSSYNEQF; d_call: NA; v_call: TRBV6-7; j_call: TRBJ2-1
cdr3_aa: AWTYGRTGFNSPLH; d_call: TRBD1; v_call: TRBV30; j_call: TRBJ1-6
cdr3_aa: ASSGSTGGGNTIY; d_call: TRBD1; v_call: TRBV5-1; j_call: TRBJ1-3
cdr3_aa: ASSPGGYSSPLH; d_call: NA; v_call: TRBV18; j_call: TRBJ1-6
cdr3_aa: ASSPSDTEAF; d_call: NA; v_call: TRBV18; j_call: TRBJ1-1
cdr3_aa: ASTRGSQPQH; d_call: TRBD1; v_call: TRBV19; j_call: TRBJ1-5
cdr3_aa: ASSIAGTANNSPLH; d_call: TRBD1; v_call: TRBV19; j_call: TRBJ1-6
cdr3_aa: ASSMDSLTSYEQY; d_call: NA; v_call: TRBV6-2/TRBV6-3; j_call: TRBJ2-7
cdr3_aa: ASSSRTGGRSGNTIY; d_call: TRBD1; v_call: TRBV7-9; j_call: TRBJ1-3
cdr3_aa: ASSPSSGVLEAF; d_call: NA; v_call: TRBV27; j_call: TRBJ1-1
cdr3_aa: ASSKGLANTGELF; d_call: TRBD2; v_call: TRBV19; j_call: TRBJ2-2
cdr3_aa: AWRTGAGNTIY; d_call: TRBD1; v_call: TRBV30; j_call: TRBJ1-3
cdr3_aa: ASSYSTNEAF; d_call: NA; v_call: TRBV12-3/TRBV12-4; j_call: TRBJ1-1
cdr3_aa: ASSSTGGAEDYGYT; d_call: TRBD1; v_call: TRBV6-2/TRBV6-3; j_call: TRBJ1-2
cdr3_aa: AWTKDGRGYNEQF; d_call: TRBD2; v_call: TRBV30; j_call: TRBJ2-1
cdr3_aa: ASSRTQVYGYT; d_call: NA; v_call: TRBV3-1/TRBV3-2; j_call: TRBJ1-2
cdr3_aa: ASSQEGQGWGQPQH; d_call: TRBD1; v_call: TRBV3-1/TRBV3-2; j_call: TRBJ1-5
cdr3_aa: ASSQGLATGELF; d_call: NA; v_call: TRBV14; j_call: TRBJ2-2
cdr3_aa: ASSLAGTSNQPQH; d_call: NA; v_call: TRBV5-6; j_call: TRBJ1-5